This paragraph covers one T cell receptor (beta chain) sequence. The data were taken from a study of blood T cell repertoires in COVID-19. Original processing methods: From reference gene primer amplification, estimates of nucleated cell counts were derived. Sequencing was performed with immunoSEQ multiplex PCR; in TCRdb, only in-frame clones are kept and a portion is missing. D and trimming were read from the DNA, whereas the V and J calls and clone size are those reported in that table. The table records more than 200,000 clones, 87% of them present only once. Trimming cost V 4 bases and J 8 bases, with 8 bases left between them. The CDR3 consists of 11 residues. CDR1 SGHTA and CDR2 FQGNSA come from the germline V gene.

Material: PBMCs or T cells enriched from blood (not recorded which). This TCR derives from a man aged 25 to 45 who had recovered from COVID-19. The V and J genes are TRBV7-2 and TRBJ1-1, with D unclear. CDR3 sequence reads: CASSSFLEAFF. CDR3 DNA sequence: TGTGCCAGCAGCTCCTTCTTGGAAGCTTTCTTT.